Presented here are 19 T cell receptor beta chains from one specimen sequenced in a study of T cell responses to AZD1222 COVID-19 vaccine. This table comes from immunoSEQ multiplex PCR, and its TCRdb copy is limited to in-frame clones, with some not included. The profile shows 110,000 to 150,000 clones, roughly 91% of them singletons. Sequences were derived from peripheral blood, sampled 28 days after the second AZD1222 dose. These receptors all come from an adult who received the AZD1222 COVID-19 vaccine.

V usage is TRBV11-2 and J usage is TRBJ1-6; possibly TRBD1 for D (5 bases). The CDR3 has 14 residues. CDR1 and CDR2 (germline): SGHAT, FQNNGV. Trimming took off 6 bases at V and 10 bases at J, with 16 bases between the two ends. The CDR3 sequence is CASRGLESVSPLHF. CDR3 in DNA: TGTGCCAGCAGGGGGCTGGAGTCTGTATCACCCCTCCACTTT.

V usage is TRBV30 and J usage is TRBJ1-5; no clear D gene. This CDR3 is built from 14 residues. Germline V CDR1 and CDR2: GTSNPN, SVGIG (reference sequence). Trimming took off 2 bases at V and 3 bases at J, with 11 bases between the two ends. The DNA for the CDR3 is TGTGCCTGGAGTCGACGCGGGTACAATCAGCCCCAGCATTTT. Amino acid sequence: CAWSRRGYNQPQHF.

The chain has TRBV27 and TRBJ2-1, with 9 positions matching TRBD1. With V trimmed by 1 base and J by 15 bases, 4 bases remained unmatched. The germline CDR1 and CDR2 sequences are MNHEY and SMNVEV (reference sequence). The CDR3 has 12 residues. The CDR3 bases are TGTGCCAGCAGTTTATTGGGACAGGGTATGTTCTTC. Protein sequence: CASSLLGQGMFF.

The chain is built from TRBV4-3 and TRBJ1-4; perhaps TRBD1 as D (6 bases). Germline CDR1 reads LGHNA; CDR2 reads YSLEER. The CDR3 totals 16 residues. V was trimmed by 6 bases and J by 0 bases, leaving 14 bases between them. This CDR3 reads CASRPGGPATNEKLFF. The CDR3 bases are TGCGCCAGCAGGCCCGGGGGGCCGGCAACTAATGAAAAACTGTTTTTT.

This clone was observed a single time. The rearrangement links TRBV9 to TRBJ2-6, with 13 bases matching TRBD2. The CDR3 is 19 amino acids. J was trimmed by 0 bases and V by 3 bases; bases with no gene match: 6. CDR1 SGDLS and CDR2 YYNGEE come from the germline V gene. CDR3: CASSAGLAGVFSGANVLTF. In DNA, the CDR3 is TGTGCCAGCAGCGCTGGACTAGCGGGGGTTTTCTCTGGGGCCAACGTCCTGACTTTC.

The CDR3 DNA is TGCGCCAGCAGACCGGGGGGAGCTGGAAACACCATATATTTT. Amino acid sequence: CASRPGGAGNTIYF. This chain uses TRBV5-1 with TRBJ1-3, with D possibly being TRBD1 (5 bases). V lost 5 bases to trimming and J lost 2 bases, with 11 bases between them. The CDR3 sequence is 14 residues long. Germline V CDR1 and CDR2: SGHRS, YFSETQ. Combining the CDR3 with reference TRBV5-1 and TRBJ1-3 gives the whole variable domain KAGVTQTPRYLIKTRGQQVTLSCSPISGHRSVSWYQQTPGQGLQFLFEYFSETQRNKGNFPGRFSGRQFSNSRSEMNVSTLELGDSALYLCASRPGGAGNTIYFGEGSWLTVV.

As concerns this clone: Other DNA sequences in the same sample also yield this CDR3. The chain combines TRBV28 with TRBJ2-7; D not resolved. This CDR3 comprises 10 residues. Germline V gene lookup returns CDR1 MDHEN and CDR2 SYDVKM. The ends were cut back, 5 bases at V and 2 bases at J, with 1 base in the middle. This chain's CDR3 is CASSAYEQYF. The CDR3 DNA follows: TGTGCCAGCAGTGCCTACGAGCAGTACTTC.

The chain uses TRBV27 and TRBJ1-1, with D tentatively TRBD1 (5 bases). Between the trimmed V and J ends, which lost 7 bases and 5 bases, there was a span of 17 bases. From germline, CDR1 is MNHEY and CDR2 SMNVEV (reference sequence). CDR3 length equals 14 residues. The DNA of the CDR3 is TGTGCCAGCACCCCCAATCGACGGGGGACTGAAGCTTTCTTT. Translating gives CASTPNRRGTEAFF.

The gene calls are TRBV14 and TRBJ2-7; 10 bases agree with TRBD1. CDR1 is SGHDN, CDR2 FVKESK, per germline. The ends lost 5 bases at V and 1 base at J; junction bases unmatched: 8. This CDR3 is 16 amino acids long. In DNA, the CDR3 is TGTGCCAGCAGCAGCCCCGGGACAGGGGTTTCCTACGAGCAGTACTTC. It yields the protein CASSSPGTGVSYEQYF.

This chain connects TRBV13 to TRBJ2-1; 7 bases map to TRBD1. The CDR3 runs to 17 residues. The V gene's germline CDR1 is PRHDT and CDR2 FYEKMQ (reference sequence). V shed 7 bases and J 8 bases; nucleotides not matched to a gene: 20. The CDR3 sequence is CASIPLGRQGVDHEQFF. In nucleotides, the CDR3 is TGTGCCAGCATCCCGTTGGGAAGGCAGGGGGTAGATCATGAGCAGTTCTTC.

The V and J genes are TRBV3-1 (or the pseudogene TRBV3-2) and TRBJ2-1; D ambiguous. Trimming took off 2 bases at V and 10 bases at J, with 12 bases between the two ends. The CDR3 consists of 13 residues. Germline lookup yields CDR1 LGHDT and CDR2 YNNKEL (reference sequence). The CDR3 here is CASSQLDLGEQFF. For the CDR3, the DNA is TGTGCCAGCAGCCAACTAGACTTGGGAGAGCAGTTCTTC.

The rearrangement uses TRBV9 and TRBJ1-6; D remains ambiguous. The germline V and J ends were trimmed by 5 bases and 9 bases, with 12 bases remaining between them. The CDR3 runs 13 residues. CDR1 is SGDLS, CDR2 YYNGEE, per germline. The CDR3 DNA is TGTGCCAGCAGTCAGGACGGATTTTCACCCCTCCACTTT. Its protein is CASSQDGFSPLHF.

This chain uses TRBV7-3 with TRBJ2-2; 10 bases agree with TRBD2. The CDR3 has 16 residues. The V gene's germline CDR1 is SGHTA and CDR2 FQGTGA. V gave up 5 bases and J gave up 2 bases; unmatched junction bases: 5. CDR3 in amino acids: CASSASGGENTGELFF. The CDR3, as DNA: TGTGCCAGCAGCGCGAGCGGGGGGGAAAACACCGGGGAGCTGTTTTTT.

This rearrangement joins TRBV30 to TRBJ2-1; the D gene is possibly TRBD2 (6 bases). This CDR3 contains 12 residues. In germline, CDR1 is GTSNPN, CDR2 SVGIG (reference sequence). The V end was cut by 3 bases, the J end by 10 bases, with 13 bases between. CDR3 loop: CAWSAGGTEQFF. CDR3 in DNA: TGTGCCTGGAGCGCTGGGGGGACCGAGCAGTTCTTC.

This sequence joins TRBV28 and TRBJ2-7; TRBD1 aligns across 7 bases. This CDR3 has 15 residues. CDR1 is MDHEN and CDR2 is SYDVKM in the germline V gene. V was clipped by 6 bases and J by 3 bases; unmatched bases: 11. The CDR3 reads CASRPGQETFYEQYF. The CDR3 DNA sequence: TGTGCCAGCAGACCCGGACAGGAGACCTTCTACGAGCAGTACTTC.

The chain has TRBV30 and TRBJ1-1; D not certain. The V gene's germline CDR1 is GTSNPN and CDR2 SVGIG (reference sequence). Between the trimmed V and J ends, which lost 5 bases and 2 bases, there was a span of 9 bases. The CDR3 is 12 residues long. The CDR3 coding sequence is TGTGCCTGGTCCGGCAGTAACACTGAAGCTTTCTTT. Encoded protein: CAWSGSNTEAFF.

This clone was picked up one time. The V gene is TRBV10-3, the J gene TRBJ1-1, with a possible D match to TRBD1 (5 bases). This CDR3 is built from 15 residues. Germline lookup yields CDR1 ENHRY and CDR2 SYGVKD. V shed 4 bases and J shed 2 bases, with 14 bases lying between them. CDR3 region: CAISGPGTSNTEAFF. DNA for the CDR3: TGTGCCATCAGTGGGCCAGGGACCTCCAACACTGAAGCTTTCTTT.

This CDR3 is CASSVGGTVSGNTIYF. As DNA, the CDR3 is TGTGCCAGCTCCGTAGGAGGGACGGTCTCTGGAAACACCATATATTTT. The V gene is TRBV18, the J gene TRBJ1-3; tentative D call: TRBD1 (5 bases). This CDR3 is built from 16 residues. Germline lookup yields CDR1 KGHSH and CDR2 LQKENI. The germline V and J ends were trimmed by 6 bases and 0 bases, with 15 bases remaining between them.

The V call is TRBV28, the J call TRBJ1-1; D uncertain. Deletions cut 3 bases from V and 2 bases from J, with 7 bases between. CDR1 is MDHEN, CDR2 SYDVKM, per germline. The CDR3 covers 13 residues. The CDR3 DNA reads as TGTGCCAGCAGTTTGGTAACTAACACTGAAGCTTTCTTT. Translating gives CASSLVTNTEAFF. The whole variable domain, remainder taken from reference TRBV28 and TRBJ1-1, is DVKVTQSSRYLVKRTGEKVFLECVQDMDHENMFWYRQDPGLGLRLIYFSYDVKMKEKGDIPEGYSVSREKKERFSLILESASTNQTSMYLCASSLVTNTEAFFGQGTRLTVV.